What follows are 27 T cell receptor beta chains derived from one specimen sequenced in a study of vaccination effects on CD4 cells after COVID-19. TCRdb keeps only in-frame clones here, not all; method: immunoSEQ multiplex PCR. The sample shows some 68,000 clones, approximately 70% of them seen only once. Expansion with viral peptide pools was applied to antigen-specific CD4+ T cells by the ViraFEST assay prior to sequencing. The culture ran for less than 12 days, and then CD4+ T cells were isolated. Previously uninfected by SARS-CoV-2, the vaccine recipients also showed negative nucleocapsid antibodies. No antigen is known for these receptors. The sample consisted of CD4+ T cells from PBMCs cultured with HCoV-OC43 spike peptides, taken before COVID-19 vaccination. Subset in this sample: HCoV-OC43 spike overlapping peptide pool stimulation. These receptors all come from a human donor who received a COVID-19 vaccine.

In its sample, this clone was seen once. This chain links TRBV7-3 with TRBJ2-3; D gene ambiguous. The CDR3 spans 12 residues. Trimming removed 5 bases at V and 2 bases at J, with 5 bases between. Per the germline V gene, CDR1 is SGHTA and CDR2 is FQGTGA. CDR3 sequence (DNA): TGTGCCAGCAGCCCCGACACAGATACGCAGTATTTT. It translates to CASSPDTDTQYF.

The chain has TRBV2 and TRBJ2-5, with 9 positions matching TRBD1. Unmatched junction bases numbered 7, after V lost 0 bases and J lost 5 bases. The CDR3 is 16 residues long. Germline CDR1 is SNHLY and CDR2 is FYNNEI. In DNA form, the CDR3 reads TGTGCCAGCAGTGAAGCTGCACAGGGGGCGAGGGAGACCCAGTACTTC. Translating gives CASSEAAQGARETQYF.

The J gene is TRBJ1-2, the V gene TRBV6-1; a weak D match, TRBD1 (5 bases). V lost 0 bases and J lost 6, with 8 bases in between. Germline-derived CDR1 and CDR2 are MNHNS and SASEGT. This CDR3 comprises 13 residues. Here the CDR3 DNA reads TGTGCCAGCAGTGAAGCCAGGGTTAATGGCTACACCTTC. This translates into CASSEARVNGYTF.

The rearrangement uses TRBV28 and TRBJ2-5; D call uncertain. The CDR3 has 13 residues. Germline V lookup: CDR1 MDHEN, CDR2 SYDVKM. Trimming took 1 base from V and 7 from J, leaving 10 bases between them. CDR3 sequence: CASSLLPLRTQYF. CDR3 nucleotide sequence: TGTGCCAGCAGTTTATTACCTCTACGGACCCAGTACTTC.

This sequence joins TRBV2 and TRBJ1-2; possibly TRBD1 for D (6 bases). Trimming stripped 3 bases from V and 9 bases from J, with 17 bases between. The germline CDR1 and CDR2 sequences are SNHLY and FYNNEI. This CDR3 has 14 residues. The CDR3 protein is CASSEWGQGVRYTF. CDR3 nucleotide sequence: TGTGCCAGCAGTGAGTGGGGGCAGGGTGTACGCTACACCTTC.

J is TRBJ1-2 and V is TRBV12-3 or TRBV12-4; tentatively, D is TRBD1 (6 bases). The length of the CDR3 is 12 residues. Trimming stripped 6 bases from V and 5 bases from J, with 10 bases between. CDR3 nucleotides: TGTGCCAGCAGGGCAGGGGCATATGGCTACACCTTC. Protein: CASRAGAYGYTF.

The chain has TRBV18 and TRBJ1-1; D is unclear. V lost 2 bases to trimming and J lost 3 bases, with 13 bases between them. From germline, CDR1 is KGHSH and CDR2 LQKENI. This CDR3 has 15 residues. The CDR3 nucleotides are TGTGCCAGCTCACCAGAAGCCAGTTCCTACACTGAAGCTTTCTTT. Protein product: CASSPEASSYTEAFF.

The chain employs TRBV5-8 and TRBJ2-2; 9 nucleotides match TRBD2. V dropped 2 bases and J dropped 5; count of bases not matched to a gene: 7. This CDR3 is 16 amino acids long. Germline loops: CDR1 SGHTS, CDR2 YDEGEE. CDR3 DNA sequence: TGTGCCAGCAGCTTCAGGCTAGCGGGGCGTACCGGGGAGCTGTTTTTT. It translates to CASSFRLAGRTGELFF.

The chain is built from TRBV6-5 and TRBJ2-5; D perhaps matches TRBD2 (5 bases). The ends were cut back, 7 bases at V and 4 bases at J, with 7 bases in the middle. The germline V gene encodes CDR1 MNHEY and CDR2 SVGAGI. This CDR3 is 11 amino acids long. CDR3 coding DNA: TGTGCCAGCACGGGGTCAGAGACCCAGTACTTC. The encoded protein is CASTGSETQYF.

CDR3 protein: CATSGYGGGRHYNEQFF. Written as DNA, the CDR3 is TGTGCCACCAGTGGGTATGGGGGGGGGCGCCATTACAATGAGCAGTTCTTC. The chain uses TRBV24-1 and TRBJ2-1, with D possibly TRBD2 on 7 matching bases. Trimming stripped 5 bases from V and 4 bases from J, with 20 bases between. This CDR3 contains 17 residues. In germline, CDR1 is KGHDR, CDR2 SFDVKD.

This clone occurred once. The chain has TRBV5-1 and TRBJ2-7; no definite D call. This CDR3 has 13 residues. CDR1 SGHRS and CDR2 YFSETQ come from the germline V gene. Trimming took 0 bases from V and 3 from J, leaving 7 bases between them. This chain's CDR3 is CASSLVGGYEQYV. DNA of the CDR3: TGCGCCAGCAGCTTGGTGGGCGGCTACGAGCAGTACGTC.

The J gene is TRBJ1-1, the V gene TRBV5-1; 10 positions agree with TRBD1. Per the germline V gene, CDR1 is SGHRS and CDR2 is YFSETQ. CDR3 size: 15 residues. V lost 4 bases to trimming and J lost 7 bases; unmatched junction nucleotides: 10. CDR3 DNA: TGCGCCAGCAGCCGTCCGGGACAGGGGTCGGGTGAAGCTTTCTTT. Its translation: CASSRPGQGSGEAFF.

The chain carries TRBV5-5 and TRBJ2-2, with D tentatively TRBD1 (6 bases). Germline CDR1 SGHKS, CDR2 YYEKEE (reference sequence). This CDR3 region has 15 residues. The V end was cut by 0 bases, the J end by 2 bases, with 8 bases between. The CDR3 DNA follows: TGTGCCAGCAGCTTGGGACAGGTTAACACCGGGGAGCTGTTTTTT. This sequence encodes CASSLGQVNTGELFF.

The chain carries TRBV5-1 and TRBJ1-6; D is unresolved. CDR1 is SGHRS and CDR2 is YFSETQ in the germline V gene. This CDR3 contains 15 residues. V was clipped by 3 bases and J by 7 bases, with 14 bases between them. As DNA, the CDR3 is TGCGCCAGCAGCTCCACCGGGATAATAAATTCACCCCTCCACTTT. Residues: CASSSTGIINSPLHF.

V usage is TRBV3-1 (or the pseudogene TRBV3-2) and J usage is TRBJ2-7; 13 bases are shared with TRBD2. The trim removed 11 bases at V and 1 base at J, leaving 8 bases unmatched. This CDR3 is 15 amino acids long. Germline V gene data show CDR1 as LGHDT and CDR2 as YNNKEL (reference sequence). The CDR3 spells CAPRWTSGGSYEQYV. The CDR3 DNA sequence: TGTGCCCCCCGGTGGACTAGCGGGGGTTCCTACGAGCAGTACGTC.

The chain couples TRBV5-6 to TRBJ2-1; D might be TRBD1 or TRBD2, each matching 5 bases. Germline assignment: CDR1 SGHDT and CDR2 YYEEEE. CDR3 length equals 14 residues. V lost 2 bases and J lost 10, with 16 bases in between. The CDR3 sequence: CASSFGMGTAEQFF. The CDR3 bases are TGTGCCAGCAGCTTCGGGATGGGGACCGCCGAGCAGTTCTTC.

The gene calls are TRBV29-1 and TRBJ1-2; D might be TRBD1 (6 bases). The CDR3 loop spans 15 amino acids. With 0 bases removed from V and 4 bases from J, the gap between germline ends came to 15 bases. Germline assignment: CDR1 SQVTM and CDR2 ANQGSEA. This chain's CDR3 is CSVEDSRGAFYGYTF. The CDR3 DNA reads as TGCAGCGTTGAAGATTCCCGGGGGGCGTTCTATGGCTACACCTTC.

This chain joins TRBV19 and TRBJ2-3, with 12 nucleotides matching TRBD2. The CDR3 covers 17 residues. V lost 0 bases and J lost 3; bases outside the gene matches: 4. Per germline, CDR1 LNHDA and CDR2 SQIVND (reference sequence). The CDR3 DNA follows: TGTGCCAGTAGTATAGAGACTAGCGGGGGACCGACAGATACGCAGTATTTT. It translates to CASSIETSGGPTDTQYF. Combining the CDR3 with reference TRBV19 and TRBJ2-3 gives the whole variable domain DGGITQSPKYLFRKEGQNVTLSCEQNLNHDAMYWYRQDPGQGLRLIYYSQIVNDFQKGDIAEGYSVSREKKESFPLTVTSAQKNPTAFYLCASSIETSGGPTDTQYFGPGTRLTVL.

The CDR3 sequence: CASSPERGATDTQYF. CDR3 sequence (DNA): TGTGCCAGCTCACCGGAAAGGGGAGCCACAGATACGCAGTATTTT. This sequence joins TRBV18 and TRBJ2-3; D might be TRBD1 or TRBD2, each matching 5 bases. CDR1 is KGHSH, CDR2 LQKENI, per germline. V gave up 3 bases and J gave up 2 bases, with 12 bases separating them. This CDR3 is built from 15 residues.

The CDR3 reads CASSRDREYGYTF. The CDR3 DNA follows: TGTGCCAGCAGCCGGGACCGGGAGTATGGCTACACCTTC. The rearrangement uses TRBV14 and TRBJ1-2; a possible D gene is TRBD1 (5 bases). CDR3 length: 13 residues. Germline CDR1 is SGHDN and CDR2 is FVKESK. V was pared by 4 bases and J by 5 bases, with 11 bases between.

This clone was seen once. This sequence joins TRBV29-1 and TRBJ2-5, with 7 positions matching TRBD1. This CDR3 comprises 13 residues. CDR1 and CDR2 from the germline V gene are SQVTM and ANQGSEA. J was trimmed by 0 bases and V by 5 bases; bases with no gene match: 3. CDR3 coding DNA: TGCAGCGTTCTTGGGACAGACCAAGAGACCCAGTACTTC. It specifies CSVLGTDQETQYF. Full variable domain (remainder filled in from reference TRBV29-1 and TRBJ2-5): SAVISQKPSRDICQRGTSLTIQCQVDSQVTMMFWYRQQPGQSLTLIATANQGSEATYESGFVIDKFPISRPNLTFSTLTVSNMSPEDSSIYLCSVLGTDQETQYFGPGTRLLVL.

The CDR3 sequence is CASSRDYNEKLFF. The CDR3 DNA reads TGTGCCAGCAGTCGGGACTATAATGAAAAACTGTTTTTT. The chain has TRBV6-2 or TRBV6-3 and TRBJ1-4; weak D call: TRBD1 (5 bases). The CDR3 runs to 13 residues. V lost 5 bases and J lost 4, with 8 bases in between. Germline-derived CDR1 and CDR2 are MNHEY and SVGEGT.

The table lists this clone with a few counts. The chain combines TRBV19 with TRBJ1-1; D is unresolved. The V end was cut by 5 bases, the J end by 5 bases, with 15 bases between. The CDR3 extends over 14 amino acids. Germline-derived CDR1 and CDR2 are LNHDA and SQIVND (reference sequence). The CDR3 spells CASSFTSMGTEAFF. For the CDR3, the DNA is TGTGCCAGTAGTTTTACCTCAATGGGAACTGAAGCTTTCTTT.

The chain employs TRBV5-6 and TRBJ1-5, with D perhaps TRBD1 (6 bases). CDR3 length equals 15 residues. The germline gives CDR1 SGHDT, CDR2 YYEEEE. Trimming pared 3 bases from V and 3 bases from J, leaving 13 bases between. CDR3 sequence reads: CASSSRGGNNQPQHF. CDR3 sequence (DNA): TGTGCCAGCAGCTCTAGGGGGGGGAACAATCAGCCCCAGCATTTT.

This chain uses TRBV9 with TRBJ2-4; 12 positions match TRBD1. With V trimmed by 0 bases and J by 5 bases, 6 bases remained unmatched. The V gene's germline CDR1 is SGDLS and CDR2 YYNGEE. CDR3 length: 17 amino acids. CDR3 amino acids: CASSVVGDRGRENIQYF. CDR3 DNA: TGTGCCAGCAGCGTAGTTGGGGACAGGGGGCGCGAAAACATTCAGTACTTC.

Only a few counts were recorded for this clone. The chain joins TRBV19 to TRBJ1-2, with 7 bases identical to TRBD1. CDR3 length: 14 amino acids. With 5 bases clipped from V and 7 bases from J, the junction kept 10 bases outside the gene matches. In germline, CDR1 is LNHDA, CDR2 SQIVND (reference sequence). CDR3 bases: TGTGCCAGTAGTCCGGACAGGTCTCGAGGTGGCTACACCTTC. As protein: CASSPDRSRGGYTF.

This clone was counted a few times. This chain connects TRBV5-1 to TRBJ1-2; the match to TRBD1 covers 9 bases. This CDR3 spans 14 amino acids. The germline V gene has CDR1 SGHRS and CDR2 YFSETQ. Unmatched junction bases numbered 9, after V lost 4 bases and J lost 8 bases. The CDR3 nucleotides read TGCGCCAGCAGCAGGGGGACAGGGAGAGACGGCTACACCTTC. This sequence encodes CASSRGTGRDGYTF.